The 25 T cell receptor beta chains below all came from one sample that was sequenced in a study of T-cell memory formation after mild COVID-19 (dated by TCRdb to 2020 to 2022). The library relied on 5' RACE. TCRdb lists the instrument as Illumina NovaSeq 6000. TCRdb reprocessing: public reads trimmed at Q25 with fastp, clones called with MiXCR, in-frame beta chains kept. Records with the same CDR3 protein are collapsed into one entry carrying the most frequent genes and DNA. The sample data list roughly 110,000 distinct CDR3 sequences, and 9.5% to 15% of these were observed just once. The ten largest account for around 26% of the sample. The sample taken for sequencing was PBMCs or a T cell subset sorted from them (not recorded which). The receptors stem from an adult woman who had mild COVID-19 (a few samples of this study predate the infection). The sample titles of this study are shuffled in the database, so cell type and time point are left out; the donor was told from shared clones.

CDR3 DNA: TGCGCCAGCAGCTTACTAGCGGGGGGAAGCACCGGGGAGCTGTTTTTT. The encoded protein is CASSLLAGGSTGELFF. The chain couples TRBV5-1 to TRBJ2-2, with TRBD2 identical over 12 bases. The CDR3 loop spans 16 amino acids. With 2 bases clipped from V and 4 bases from J, the junction kept 3 bases outside the gene matches. Germline CDR1 and CDR2: SGHRS and YFSETQ.

This clonotype was detected only a few times. The chain recombines TRBV12-3 or TRBV12-4 with TRBJ2-1; D is unclear. The CDR3 is 14 amino acids. With 7 bases removed from V and 0 bases from J, the gap between germline ends came to 10 bases. CDR3 residues: CASTPSSSYNEQFF. CDR3 sequence (DNA): TGTGCCAGCACGCCTTCTAGCTCCTACAATGAGCAGTTCTTC.

This clonotype was seen ten or more times. The V and J genes are TRBV4-3 and TRBJ2-1; TRBD2 aligns across 10 bases. Trimming removed 1 base from V and 5 bases from J; junction bases left unmatched: 8. Per germline, CDR1 LGHNA and CDR2 YSLEER. The CDR3 has 17 residues. The CDR3 spells CASSQGTSGVSHNEQFF. In nucleotides, the CDR3 is TGCGCCAGCAGCCAAGGAACTAGCGGGGTGTCACACAATGAGCAGTTCTTC.

The chain uses TRBV2 and TRBJ2-6; TRBD1 matches 9 bases. This CDR3 comprises 16 residues. The germline gives CDR1 SNHLY, CDR2 FYNNEI. Trimming at V came to 11 bases and at J to 3 bases, leaving 11 bases not matched to a gene. CDR3 DNA sequence: TGTGCCGTCTTTGGGACAGGGCTTTATGGGGCCAACGTCCTGACTTTC. Translating it yields CAVFGTGLYGANVLTF.

A few counts support this clonotype. The rearrangement uses TRBV6-6 and TRBJ2-5; D remains unclear. V lost 4 bases and J 0 bases, leaving 9 bases between the germline ends. CDR1 is MNHNY and CDR2 is SVGAGI in the germline V gene (reference sequence). The CDR3 runs 14 residues. CDR3 region: CASSLPEYQETQYF. CDR3 nucleotides: TGTGCCAGCAGTTTGCCGGAGTACCAAGAGACCCAGTACTTC.

This clonotype has a handful of counts. The rearrangement joins TRBV4-1 to TRBJ2-7; no clear D. CDR1 and CDR2 from the germline V gene are MGHRA and YSYEKL. The CDR3 spans 11 residues. The ends were cut back, 1 base at V and 5 bases at J, with 3 bases in the middle. CDR3 residues: CASSQANEQYF. The CDR3 DNA follows: TGCGCCAGCAGCCAAGCAAACGAGCAGTACTTC.

The chain is built from TRBV4-2 and TRBJ1-2; 7 bases agree with TRBD1. J lost 0 bases, V lost 0 bases, and 7 bases had no gene match. The CDR3 loop spans 17 amino acids. Per the germline V gene, CDR1 is LGHNA and CDR2 is YNFKEQ. The CDR3 spells CASSQDPTGVTNYGYTF. CDR3 nucleotides: TGTGCCAGCAGCCAAGATCCAACAGGGGTGACTAACTATGGCTACACCTTC.

This clonotype was counted only a few times. The chain recombines TRBV9 with TRBJ2-7; TRBD1 or TRBD2 may be the D gene (5 bases each). Germline V CDR1 and CDR2: SGDLS, YYNGEE. The CDR3 has 14 residues. Trimming cost V 2 bases and J 2 bases, with 11 bases left between them. DNA of the CDR3: TGTGCCAGCAGCGTTCGGGACGCCGCCTACGAGCAGTACTTC. It encodes CASSVRDAAYEQYF. The variable domain in full, with the rest retrieved from reference TRBV9 and TRBJ2-7, is DSGVTQTPKHLITATGQRVTLRCSPRSGDLSVYWYQQSLDQGLQFLIQYYNGEERAKGNILERFSAQQFPDLHSELNLSSLELGDSALYFCASSVRDAAYEQYFGPGTRLTVT.

In this sample, this clonotype turned up once. The chain combines TRBV24-1 with TRBJ2-1; D remains ambiguous. CDR1 is KGHDR and CDR2 is SFDVKD in the germline V gene. V gave up 0 bases and J gave up 8 bases, with 4 bases separating them. CDR3 length: 12 amino acids. The CDR3 bases are TGTGCCACCAGTGATTTGGGGGATGAGCAGTTCTTC. Translated, it gives CATSDLGDEQFF.

This clonotype was seen a few times. This chain connects TRBV7-6 to TRBJ2-7, with D unclear. CDR3 size: 14 residues. From germline, CDR1 is SGHVS and CDR2 FNYEAQ. V was clipped by 1 base and J by 0 bases, with 7 bases between them. CDR3 sequence: CASSLGASSYEQYF. The CDR3 DNA is TGTGCCAGCAGCTTAGGTGCTAGCTCCTACGAGCAGTACTTC.

There are many counts of this clonotype. This chain connects TRBV20-1 to TRBJ2-3; D may match TRBD1 or TRBD2 (5 bases each). The V and J ends lost 0 bases and 4 bases respectively, with 5 bases between them. This CDR3 has 12 amino acids. Looked up from germline, CDR1 is DFQATT and CDR2 is SNEGSKA (reference sequence). This chain's CDR3 is CSAREGADTQYF. In DNA form, the CDR3 reads TGCAGTGCTAGAGAGGGGGCAGATACGCAGTATTTT.

This rearrangement joins TRBV6-2 or TRBV6-3 to TRBJ1-2, with a weak D call TRBD1 (5 bases). The CDR3 length is 18 residues. The V gene lost 3 bases and the J gene lost 4 bases, with 24 bases spanning the gap. Germline V gene lookup returns CDR1 MNHEY and CDR2 SVGEGT. CDR3 amino acids: CASSYWRNGTEISYGYTF. The CDR3, as DNA: TGTGCCAGCAGTTATTGGAGAAATGGGACCGAGATCTCCTATGGCTACACCTTC.

The chain uses TRBV5-1 and TRBJ1-5; 9 bases are a match to TRBD1. The CDR3 contains 16 residues. After removal of 5 bases from V and 4 bases from J, the junction contained 10 bases not matched to a gene. CDR1 and CDR2 (germline): SGHRS, YFSETQ. The DNA for the CDR3 is TGCGCCAGCAGAGGGGGACAGGGCGAGTGGAATCAGCCCCAGCATTTT. Protein: CASRGGQGEWNQPQHF.

V and J are TRBV4-3 and TRBJ2-1; possible D gene TRBD1, 5 bases. Germline V gives CDR1 LGHNA, CDR2 YSLEER. The CDR3 has 19 residues. V shed 0 bases and J shed 1 base, with 19 bases lying between them. In DNA form, the CDR3 reads TGCGCCAGCAGCCAAGAAACTATACAGGTGACAAGGTCCTACAATGAGCAGTTCTTC. Protein: CASSQETIQVTRSYNEQFF.

Only a few counts were recorded for this clonotype. This chain uses TRBV7-2 with TRBJ2-7; 9 bases are a match to TRBD2. Germline CDR1 reads SGHTA; CDR2 reads FQGNSA. Trimming cost V 3 bases and J 3 bases; bases outside gene matches: 3. This CDR3 has 14 residues. This CDR3 reads CASSFRLADYEQYF. Written as DNA, the CDR3 is TGTGCCAGCAGCTTTAGACTAGCGGACTACGAGCAGTACTTC.

The rearrangement joins TRBV25-1 to TRBJ2-7; D may be TRBD1 (6 bases). Germline loops: CDR1 MGHDK, CDR2 SYGVNS. V was shortened by 10 bases and J by 2 bases, with 18 bases between the two germline ends. The CDR3 covers 14 residues. CDR3 sequence reads: CATPYRALTYEQYF. CDR3 sequence (DNA): TGTGCCACCCCTTACAGGGCCCTTACCTACGAGCAGTACTTC.

This clonotype occurred a few times. The chain links TRBV5-1 to TRBJ2-2, with TRBD1 identical over 8 bases. Germline lookup yields CDR1 SGHRS and CDR2 YFSETQ. The CDR3 covers 17 residues. With 4 bases clipped from V and 4 bases from J, the junction kept 12 bases outside the gene matches. Written as DNA, the CDR3 is TGCGCCAGCAGCGGGCCCTACGGACAGGGATTCACCGGGGAGCTGTTTTTT. This sequence encodes CASSGPYGQGFTGELFF. Full variable domain (missing parts from reference TRBV5-1 and TRBJ2-2): KAGVTQTPRYLIKTRGQQVTLSCSPISGHRSVSWYQQTPGQGLQFLFEYFSETQRNKGNFPGRFSGRQFSNSRSEMNVSTLELGDSALYLCASSGPYGQGFTGELFFGEGSRLTVL.

This clonotype was seen a handful of times. The chain combines TRBV4-3 with TRBJ2-7, with D possibly matching TRBD2 (6 bases). The CDR3 extends over 13 amino acids. V was cut by 3 bases and J by 5 bases, with 11 bases left in between. Looked up from germline, CDR1 is LGHNA and CDR2 is YSLEER. The CDR3 here is CASSQIGEDEQYF. The CDR3 DNA reads TGCGCCAGCAGCCAGATAGGGGAGGACGAGCAGTACTTC.

This chain uses TRBV28 with TRBJ2-7; TRBD2 agrees at 8 bases. The V gene's germline CDR1 is MDHEN and CDR2 SYDVKM. V was pared by 6 bases and J by 2 bases, with 9 bases of the junction left unmatched. This CDR3 is built from 15 residues. CDR3 sequence (DNA): TGTGCCAGCAGCCTTTTACGGGAGGGACCCTACGAGCAGTACTTC. This gives the protein CASSLLREGPYEQYF.

The chain combines TRBV6-4 with TRBJ2-3; 7 bases are a match to TRBD2. The V gene's germline CDR1 is MRHNA and CDR2 SNTAGT. The CDR3 spans 15 residues. The junction had 5 bases not matched to a gene; V was cut back by 4 bases and J by 1 base. The CDR3 sequence is CASSGTRGGTDTQYF. In DNA form, the CDR3 reads TGTGCCAGCAGTGGGACTAGAGGGGGCACAGATACGCAGTATTTT.

The sample holds a few counts of this clonotype. This chain uses TRBV7-9 with TRBJ2-1; D is unresolved. Germline V lookup: CDR1 SEHNR, CDR2 FQNEAQ (reference sequence). This CDR3 has 12 residues. V lost 7 bases to trimming and J lost 9 bases, with 13 bases between them. For the CDR3, the DNA is TGTGCCAGCACTGAAAGGGTCAGTGAGCAGTTCTTC. Translation gives CASTERVSEQFF.

The chain has TRBV5-1 and TRBJ2-3, with D unclear. The germline V and J ends were trimmed by 2 bases and 2 bases, with 3 bases remaining between them. Germline values: CDR1 SGHRS, CDR2 YFSETQ. The CDR3 is 12 amino acids. As DNA, the CDR3 is TGCGCCAGCAGCTTTGACACAGATACGCAGTATTTT. It yields the protein CASSFDTDTQYF.

This clonotype was found a few times. The CDR3 spells CASSVEGPPVLGELFF. CDR3 coding DNA: TGCGCCAGCAGCGTTGAGGGCCCCCCAGTCTTGGGGGAGCTGTTTTTT. The chain links TRBV5-1 to TRBJ2-2; D might be TRBD2 (5 bases). Germline V gene sequence: CDR1 SGHRS, CDR2 YFSETQ. The CDR3 loop spans 16 amino acids. The V and J ends lost 4 bases and 8 bases respectively, with 21 bases between them.

The chain links TRBV13 to TRBJ1-2; D unresolved. The V end was cut by 2 bases, the J end by 7 bases, with 5 bases between. CDR1 and CDR2 from the germline V gene are PRHDT and FYEKMQ (reference sequence). This CDR3 contains 11 residues. DNA of the CDR3: TGTGCCAGCAGCTTATCGTTTGGCTACACCTTC. Its protein product is CASSLSFGYTF.

The chain uses TRBV7-8 and TRBJ2-7, with TRBD1 matching over 7 bases. Germline V gene sequence: CDR1 SGHVS, CDR2 FQNEAQ. The length of the CDR3 is 16 residues. The V segment lost 5 bases and the J segment 4 bases; nucleotides outside the gene matches: 14. CDR3 region: CASSAHLGQVRYEQYF. The CDR3 DNA sequence: TGTGCCAGCAGCGCTCATCTCGGACAGGTCCGGTACGAGCAGTACTTC.